This TCR beta chain was observed in a study of shared clonotypes between healthy human individuals. On this clone itself: Its target is not known.

Trimming took off 4 bases at V and 0 bases at J, with 16 bases between the two ends. This CDR3 spans 16 amino acids. Germline lookup yields CDR1 SGHNT and CDR2 YYREEE (reference sequence). The deep-level immunoSEQ assay was used. TCRdb keeps only in-frame clones here, not all; method: immunoSEQ multiplex PCR. The sample yields approximately 440,000 clones, over 60% seen once. General study points: Sequencing depth was a factor that was expected to affect clonotype sharing among donors. Only blood was sampled; tissue repertoires likely differ.

The sample consisted of PBMCs. The V and J genes are TRBV5-4 and TRBJ1-2; the D gene is possibly TRBD1 (6 bases). The sequence was collected from a woman aged 40 to 50 in good health. Some clones in this sample may be carry-over from other donors' samples. Written as DNA, the CDR3 is TGTGCCAGCAGCCACCGGGACACCTCAGCTAACTATGGCTACACCTTC. It specifies CASSHRDTSANYGYTF.